These 30 T cell receptor beta chains were all obtained from the same sample, sequenced in a study of CD8 T cells in Susac syndrome. It was with random hexamers that roughly 0.45 to 1 ug RNA was reverse transcribed. TCRdb called the immunoSEQ multiplex PCR reads again in MiXCR, with one record for every CDR3 protein. Of about 280,000 distinct CDR3 sequences listed, roughly 84% are singletons. The specimen was CD8+ T cells from PBMCs. Receptors originate from a human donor with multiple sclerosis.

This chain links TRBV5-6 with TRBJ2-3; the match to TRBD2 covers 7 bases. This CDR3 is built from 18 residues. Trimming took 4 bases from V and 3 from J; bases not matched to a gene: 17. Germline V CDR1 and CDR2: SGHDT, YYEEEE. The CDR3 region is CASSLVPPFGEGTDTQYF. In DNA form, the CDR3 reads TGTGCCAGCAGCCTTGTCCCCCCTTTTGGGGAGGGGACAGATACGCAGTATTTT.

The chain has TRBV29-1 and TRBJ2-2; 10 nucleotides agree with TRBD2. The junction had 7 bases not matched to a gene; V was cut back by 4 bases and J by 8 bases. CDR1 and CDR2 (germline): SQVTM, ANQGSEA. The CDR3 totals 14 residues. CDR3 in DNA: TGCAGCGTTGTATTACTAGCGGGATCTGGGGAGCTGTTTTTT. Its protein is CSVVLLAGSGELFF.

This chain connects TRBV9 to TRBJ1-2; 9 bases agree with TRBD1. V lost 3 bases, J lost 3 bases, and 9 bases stayed unmatched. The CDR3 runs to 16 residues. Germline CDR1 and CDR2: SGDLS and YYNGEE. CDR3 region: CASSAPRDREDYGYTF. The CDR3 DNA reads as TGTGCCAGCAGCGCACCTAGGGACAGGGAGGACTATGGCTACACCTTC.

This clonotype occurred once. The junction departs from germline at one end; a sequencing error may be responsible. The chain recombines TRBV27 with TRBJ2-1; D gene uncertain. This CDR3 is 13 amino acids long. CDR1 and CDR2 (germline): MNHEY, SMNVEV (reference sequence). CDR3: CVSAFTPVNEQFF. CDR3 coding DNA: TGTGTCAGCGCTTTTACTCCTGTCAATGAGCAGTTCTTC.

The chain links TRBV28 to TRBJ2-1; 10 bases match TRBD2. CDR1 and CDR2 (germline): MDHEN, SYDVKM. This CDR3 contains 16 residues. The ends lost 5 bases at V and 0 bases at J; junction bases unmatched: 4. CDR3 sequence (DNA): TGTGCCAGCAGTCCCTCTAGCGGGAGCTCCTACAATGAGCAGTTCTTC. It specifies CASSPSSGSSYNEQFF.

This chain uses TRBV24-1 with TRBJ2-3; 12 bases are shared with TRBD1. The junction had 7 bases not matched to a gene; V was cut back by 3 bases and J by 1 base. Germline CDR1 and CDR2: KGHDR and SFDVKD. The CDR3 has 18 amino acids. As DNA, the CDR3 is TGTGCCACCAGTGATACTACCGGGACAGGGGGCGGCACAGATACGCAGTATTTT. This encodes CATSDTTGTGGGTDTQYF.

V usage is TRBV6-5 and J usage is TRBJ2-3, with D unclear. V gave up 0 bases and J gave up 1 base, with 11 bases separating them. Germline-derived CDR1 and CDR2 are MNHEY and SVGAGI. CDR3 length equals 16 residues. The CDR3 loop reads CASSYSGIGGTDTQYF. CDR3 nucleotides: TGTGCCAGCAGTTACTCGGGCATAGGCGGCACAGATACGCAGTATTTT.

The chain combines TRBV13 with TRBJ2-3; D ambiguous. From germline, CDR1 is PRHDT and CDR2 FYEKMQ (reference sequence). Trimming pared 5 bases from V and 0 bases from J, leaving 12 bases between. This CDR3 spans 15 amino acids. The CDR3 spells CASSLSGLSTDTQYF. In nucleotides, the CDR3 is TGTGCCAGCAGCCTTAGTGGGCTTAGCACAGATACGCAGTATTTT.

The chain recombines TRBV29-1 with TRBJ2-7; TRBD2 aligns across 9 bases. V shed 7 bases and J 4 bases; nucleotides not matched to a gene: 8. The CDR3 is 13 residues long. Looked up from germline, CDR1 is SQVTM and CDR2 is ANQGSEA. CDR3 in amino acids: CSARGGAGYEQYF. CDR3 bases: TGCAGCGCCCGCGGGGGGGCAGGATACGAGCAGTACTTC.

The rearrangement uses TRBV2 and TRBJ2-1, with TRBD2 as a possible D gene (5 bases). Per germline, CDR1 SNHLY and CDR2 FYNNEI. The CDR3 covers 14 residues. V was clipped by 2 bases and J by 8 bases, with 13 bases between them. The CDR3, as DNA: TGTGCCAGCAGTGAAAGAGGGAGCTTCCATGAGCAGTTCTTC. Encoded protein: CASSERGSFHEQFF. Using reference TRBV2 and TRBJ2-1 for the parts outside the CDR3, the full variable domain is EPEVTQTPSHQVTQMGQEVILRCVPISNHLYFYWYRQILGQKVEFLVSFYNNEISEKSEIFDDQFSVERPDGSNFTLKIRSTKLEDSAMYFCASSERGSFHEQFFGPGTRLTVL.

The chain is built from TRBV20-1 and TRBJ1-2; no clear D. V was shortened by 6 bases and J by 0 bases, with 14 bases between the two germline ends. In germline, CDR1 is DFQATT, CDR2 SNEGSKA (reference sequence). This CDR3 has 14 amino acids. The CDR3 sequence is CSAPPQTSNYGYTF. For the CDR3, the DNA is TGCAGTGCCCCCCCCCAGACTTCTAACTATGGCTACACCTTC.

V gene TRBV10-3 combines with J gene TRBJ1-5; D gene unclear. This CDR3 is 15 amino acids long. Germline V gene data show CDR1 as ENHRY and CDR2 as SYGVKD. Trimming cost V 0 bases and J 9 bases, with 15 bases left between them. The CDR3 nucleotides read TGTGCCATCAGTGAGTCGGCGACTCACCGAATGCCCCAGCATTTT. Its translation is CAISESATHRMPQHF.

This chain connects TRBV3-1 to TRBJ2-1, with TRBD2 as a possible D gene (6 bases). The CDR3 consists of 16 residues. Trimming shortened V by 1 base and J by 4 bases, and 14 bases separated the two germline ends. CDR1 LGHDT and CDR2 YNNKEL come from the germline V gene (reference sequence). The CDR3 coding sequence is TGTGCCAGCAGCCAAGGGGGGAGCGGACTATACAATGAGCAGTTCTTC. Encoded protein: CASSQGGSGLYNEQFF.

This chain joins TRBV25-1 and TRBJ2-1; TRBD2 might be the D (6 bases). The V gene's germline CDR1 is MGHDK and CDR2 SYGVNS. The CDR3 extends over 12 amino acids. V lost 2 bases and J 10 bases, leaving 9 bases between the germline ends. The CDR3 is CASSEKREEQFF. The CDR3 region has the DNA TGTGCCAGCAGTGAAAAACGGGAGGAGCAGTTCTTC.

The rearrangement joins TRBV5-1 to TRBJ1-1; TRBD1 matches 9 bases. Germline CDR1 and CDR2: SGHRS and YFSETQ. The J segment lost 6 bases and the V segment lost 3 bases, leaving 6 bases of the junction unmatched. CDR3 length equals 14 residues. CDR3 region: CASSSRDRASEAFF. The CDR3 DNA reads TGCGCCAGCAGCTCTCGGGACAGGGCATCTGAAGCTTTCTTT.

The rearrangement links TRBV29-1 to TRBJ2-1; D is unresolved. Germline CDR1 reads SQVTM; CDR2 reads ANQGSEA. Deletions cut 6 bases from V and 9 bases from J, with 12 bases between. The CDR3 consists of 11 residues. CDR3 sequence: CSVPHGSEQFF. Here the CDR3 DNA reads TGCAGCGTACCCCATGGTAGTGAGCAGTTCTTC.

This chain joins TRBV4-1 and TRBJ2-7, with 9 bases matching TRBD2. Germline trimming cut 6 bases from V and 5 bases from J; bases unmatched to any gene: 11. The CDR3 length is 15 residues. Germline lookup yields CDR1 MGHRA and CDR2 YSYEKL. CDR3 coding DNA: TGCGCCAGCAGGTTGAATAGCGGGAGTTTCCACGAGCAGTACTTC. The encoded protein is CASRLNSGSFHEQYF.

This chain joins TRBV20-1 and TRBJ2-1; D uncertain. The CDR3 contains 13 residues. The germline V gene has CDR1 DFQATT and CDR2 SNEGSKA (reference sequence). Trimming pared 6 bases from V and 6 bases from J, leaving 15 bases between. The CDR3 region has the DNA TGCAGTGCGTCCCGCTTAGGGTCCAATGAGCAGTTCTTC. It is translated as CSASRLGSNEQFF.

The chain recombines TRBV2 with TRBJ2-5; the match to TRBD2 covers 7 bases. The J segment lost 3 bases and the V segment lost 3 bases, leaving 10 bases of the junction unmatched. Germline assignment: CDR1 SNHLY and CDR2 FYNNEI. This CDR3 has 16 amino acids. The CDR3 protein is CASSDLAGSGEETQYF. CDR3 nucleotide sequence: TGTGCCAGCAGTGATTTGGCCGGGAGCGGGGAAGAGACCCAGTACTTC.

The J gene is TRBJ2-7, the V gene TRBV9, with D perhaps matching TRBD1 (6 bases). Germline assignment: CDR1 SGDLS and CDR2 YYNGEE. The germline V and J ends were trimmed by 5 bases and 1 base, with 7 bases remaining between them. The CDR3 sequence is 12 residues long. DNA of the CDR3: TGTGCCAGCAGTACAGGGTCCTACGAGCAGTACTTC. Its protein product is CASSTGSYEQYF.

This CDR3 is CASSRGSNTEAFF. The CDR3 nucleotides are TGTGCCAGCAGTCGGGGGTCGAACACTGAAGCTTTCTTT. The rearrangement uses TRBV27 and TRBJ1-1; possible D gene TRBD1, 5 bases. V was clipped by 5 bases and J by 1 base, with 8 bases between them. Germline V gives CDR1 MNHEY, CDR2 SMNVEV (reference sequence). The CDR3 loop spans 13 amino acids.

This chain connects TRBV20-1 to TRBJ2-1; TRBD2 aligns across 7 bases. J was trimmed by 8 bases and V by 0 bases; bases with no gene match: 7. The length of the CDR3 is 14 residues. Germline V lookup: CDR1 DFQATT, CDR2 SNEGSKA (reference sequence). The CDR3 region is CSARDLREQHEQFF. CDR3 DNA: TGCAGTGCTAGAGATTTGCGGGAGCAGCATGAGCAGTTCTTC.

The chain recombines TRBV6-1 with TRBJ2-4, with 10 nucleotides matching TRBD2. Trimming cost V 6 bases and J 0 bases; bases outside gene matches: 2. This CDR3 has 15 residues. Germline values: CDR1 MNHNS, CDR2 SASEGT. CDR3 nucleotides: TGTGCCAGCAGCTGGACTAGCGGAGCCAAAAACATTCAGTACTTC. It yields the protein CASSWTSGAKNIQYF.

The chain carries TRBV5-5 and TRBJ2-5; D remains unclear. Trimming took 0 bases from V and 5 from J, leaving 5 bases between them. This CDR3 has 12 residues. CDR1 and CDR2 (germline): SGHKS, YYEKEE (reference sequence). DNA of the CDR3: TGTGCCAGCAGCTTGGGGTTTGAGACCCAGTACTTC. Amino acids: CASSLGFETQYF.

The CDR3 is CASSEAGRRMAQETQYF. In nucleotides, the CDR3 is TGTGCCAGCAGTGAAGCGGGAAGACGGATGGCCCAAGAGACCCAGTACTTC. The chain couples TRBV2 to TRBJ2-5; unclear D gene. Trimming shortened V by 0 bases and J by 1 base, and 15 bases separated the two germline ends. Germline V gene data show CDR1 as SNHLY and CDR2 as FYNNEI. The CDR3 extends over 17 amino acids. The entire variable domain, with the rest obtained from reference TRBV2 and TRBJ2-5, is as follows: EPEVTQTPSHQVTQMGQEVILRCVPISNHLYFYWYRQILGQKVEFLVSFYNNEISEKSEIFDDQFSVERPDGSNFTLKIRSTKLEDSAMYFCASSEAGRRMAQETQYFGPGTRLLVL.

The chain carries TRBV7-9 and TRBJ2-7; 10 bases map to TRBD1. The junction had 5 bases not matched to a gene; V was cut back by 4 bases and J by 5 bases. The CDR3 covers 14 residues. Per germline, CDR1 SEHNR and CDR2 FQNEAQ (reference sequence). The DNA of the CDR3 is TGTGCCAGCAGCTCGACAGGGGGCTTAAACGAGCAGTACTTC. Encoded protein: CASSSTGGLNEQYF.

The chain joins TRBV12-3 or TRBV12-4 to TRBJ2-7; 7 bases are a match to TRBD2. The CDR3 consists of 17 residues. The trim removed 3 bases at V and 4 bases at J, leaving 15 bases unmatched. The CDR3 loop reads CASSFGEGGRLKYEQYF. CDR3 nucleotides: TGTGCCAGCAGTTTTGGTGAGGGCGGGAGACTTAAGTACGAGCAGTACTTC.

The CDR3 is CAISGGLADYEQYF. The DNA for the CDR3 is TGTGCCATCAGTGGGGGACTAGCGGACTACGAGCAGTACTTC. This chain connects TRBV10-3 to TRBJ2-7; 11 positions agree with TRBD2. From germline, CDR1 is ENHRY and CDR2 SYGVKD. The length of the CDR3 is 14 residues. Trimming took 4 bases from V and 3 from J; bases not matched to a gene: 2.

V usage is TRBV11-2 and J usage is TRBJ1-2, with D perhaps TRBD1 (6 bases). Germline V gene lookup returns CDR1 SGHAT and CDR2 FQNNGV. CDR3 length: 14 amino acids. Trimming pared 7 bases from V and 5 bases from J, leaving 17 bases between. CDR3 protein: CASTLGGGWYGYTF. The CDR3 DNA is TGTGCCAGCACCCTGGGAGGGGGGTGGTATGGCTACACCTTC. Supplemented by reference TRBV11-2 and TRBJ1-2, the full variable domain reads EAGVAQSPRYKIIEKRQSVAFWCNPISGHATLYWYQQILGQGPKLLIQFQNNGVVDDSQLPKDRFSAERLKGVDSTLKIQPAKLEDSAVYLCASTLGGGWYGYTFGSGTRLTVV.

This chain links TRBV9 with TRBJ2-7, with TRBD1 matching over 9 bases. The J segment lost 3 bases and the V segment lost 0 bases, leaving 4 bases of the junction unmatched. The germline gives CDR1 SGDLS, CDR2 YYNGEE. The CDR3 is made up of 15 amino acids. Here the CDR3 DNA reads TGTGCCAGCAGCGTAGGGGGGACAGGGATCTACGAGCAGTACTTC. Its translation is CASSVGGTGIYEQYF.